Shown below are 8 T cell receptor beta chains from a single sample sequenced in a study of OX40 agonist ivuxolimab in advanced cancers. The assay was immunoSEQ multiplex PCR, and TCRdb's table has in-frame clones only and misses some. The sample holds under 65,000 clones, approximately 90% seen once. The source was CD4+ or CD8+ T cells sorted from blood, collected in a trial of the OX40 agonist ivuxolimab. Every receptor here comes from an adult with an advanced solid tumor such as melanoma, head and neck, liver or kidney cancer.

The chain links TRBV25-1 to TRBJ1-6; weak D call: TRBD1 (5 bases). V lost 8 bases to trimming and J lost 14 bases, with 16 bases between them. The CDR3 covers 12 residues. Germline V lookup: CDR1 MGHDK, CDR2 SYGVNS. The CDR3 DNA reads as TGTGCCAGCCATGGGGGTTCTGGGGCCCTCCACTTT. Protein product: CASHGGSGALHF.

The genes are TRBV6-5 and TRBJ2-1; 7 nucleotides agree with TRBD2. This CDR3 spans 15 amino acids. V lost 4 bases to trimming and J lost 2 bases; unmatched junction nucleotides: 5. The germline gives CDR1 MNHEY, CDR2 SVGAGI. CDR3 protein: CASSSTSEPYNEQFF. The CDR3 nucleotides read TGTGCCAGCAGTTCCACTAGCGAACCCTACAATGAGCAGTTCTTC.

The chain uses TRBV5-1 and TRBJ2-5; 8 nucleotides align to TRBD2. Germline V CDR1 and CDR2: SGHRS, YFSETQ. The CDR3 runs to 14 residues. The V segment lost 4 bases and the J segment 2 bases; nucleotides outside the gene matches: 4. The CDR3 bases are TGCGCCAGCAGCGGGGGACTAGTACAAGAGACCCAGTACTTC. Residues: CASSGGLVQETQYF.

The genes are TRBV7-2 and TRBJ2-7, with 10 nucleotides matching TRBD2. The CDR3 length is 16 residues. V lost 0 bases to trimming and J lost 5 bases; unmatched junction nucleotides: 7. CDR1 and CDR2 (germline): SGHTA, FQGNSA. DNA for the CDR3: TGTGCCAGCAGCTTAGCCCCTAGCGGGAGTAGTGACGAGCAGTACTTC. It yields the protein CASSLAPSGSSDEQYF. Complete variable domain (other parts from reference TRBV7-2 and TRBJ2-7): GAGVSQSPSNKVTEKGKDVELRCDPISGHTALYWYRQSLGQGLEFLIYFQGNSAPDKSGLPSDRFSAERTGGSVSTLTIQRTQQEDSAVYLCASSLAPSGSSDEQYFGPGTRLTVT.

This rearrangement joins TRBV21-1 to TRBJ1-2. TRBV21-1 is recorded as a pseudogene. The length of the CDR3 is 13 residues. This CDR3 reads CASSKALGSGYTF. For the CDR3, the DNA is TGTGCCAGCAGCAAAGCGCTTGGGTCTGGCTACACCTTC.

This rearrangement joins TRBV11-3 to TRBJ2-7; 7 positions agree with TRBD1. Germline lookup yields CDR1 SGHNT and CDR2 YENEEA. Trimming cost V 3 bases and J 9 bases; bases outside gene matches: 11. The CDR3 totals 14 residues. CDR3: CASSFGATGNAQYF. CDR3 nucleotides: TGTGCCAGCAGCTTTGGGGCGACAGGGAATGCGCAGTACTTC.

The chain is built from TRBV7-2 and TRBJ1-4, with D possibly being TRBD1 (5 bases). CDR3 size: 15 residues. Trimming left V 5 bases short and J 5 bases short, with 15 bases between. Germline V lookup: CDR1 SGHTA, CDR2 FQGNSA. The CDR3, as DNA: TGTGCCAGCAGCCCGAACCCAGGGTACAATGAAAAACTGTTTTTT. It encodes CASSPNPGYNEKLFF.

The V call is TRBV6-1, the J call TRBJ2-1; possibly TRBD2 for D (6 bases). With 1 base removed from V and 5 bases from J, the gap between germline ends came to 12 bases. CDR1 is MNHNS, CDR2 SASEGT, per germline. The CDR3 runs to 15 residues. The CDR3 loop is CASSEGGRSHNEQFF. CDR3 nucleotide sequence: TGTGCCAGCAGTGAAGGAGGGAGGTCCCACAATGAGCAGTTCTTC.